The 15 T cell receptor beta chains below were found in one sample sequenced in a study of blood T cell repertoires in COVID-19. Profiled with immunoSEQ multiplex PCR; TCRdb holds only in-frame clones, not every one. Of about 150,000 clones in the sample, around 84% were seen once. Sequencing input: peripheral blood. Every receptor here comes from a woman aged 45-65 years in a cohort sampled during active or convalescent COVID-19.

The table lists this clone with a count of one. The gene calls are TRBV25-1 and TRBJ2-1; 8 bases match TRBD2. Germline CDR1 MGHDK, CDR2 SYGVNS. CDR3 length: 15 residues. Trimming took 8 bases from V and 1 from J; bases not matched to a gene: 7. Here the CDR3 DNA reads TGTGCCAGCCGACGGGGGGGCGATTCCTACAATGAGCAGTTCTTC. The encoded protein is CASRRGGDSYNEQFF.

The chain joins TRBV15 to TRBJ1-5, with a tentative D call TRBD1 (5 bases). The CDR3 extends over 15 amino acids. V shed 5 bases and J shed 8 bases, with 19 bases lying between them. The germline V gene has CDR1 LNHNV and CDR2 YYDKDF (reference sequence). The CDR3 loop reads CATSSRTVIREPQHF. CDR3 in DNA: TGTGCCACCAGCTCAAGGACGGTGATCAGGGAGCCCCAGCATTTT.

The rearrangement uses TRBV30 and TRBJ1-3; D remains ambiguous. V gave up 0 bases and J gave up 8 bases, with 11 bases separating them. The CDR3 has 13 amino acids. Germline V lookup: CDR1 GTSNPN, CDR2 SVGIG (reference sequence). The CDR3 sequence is CAWSVWAVDTIYF. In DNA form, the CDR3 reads TGTGCCTGGAGTGTTTGGGCAGTCGACACCATATATTTT.

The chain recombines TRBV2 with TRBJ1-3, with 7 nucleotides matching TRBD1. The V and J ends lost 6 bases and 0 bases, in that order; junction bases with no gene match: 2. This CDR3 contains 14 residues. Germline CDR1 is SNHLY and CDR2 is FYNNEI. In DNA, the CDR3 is TGTGCCAGCAGGTCAGGGGGCTCTGGAAACACCATATATTTT. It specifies CASRSGGSGNTIYF. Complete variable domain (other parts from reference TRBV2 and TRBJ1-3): EPEVTQTPSHQVTQMGQEVILRCVPISNHLYFYWYRQILGQKVEFLVSFYNNEISEKSEIFDDQFSVERPDGSNFTLKIRSTKLEDSAMYFCASRSGGSGNTIYFGEGSWLTVV.

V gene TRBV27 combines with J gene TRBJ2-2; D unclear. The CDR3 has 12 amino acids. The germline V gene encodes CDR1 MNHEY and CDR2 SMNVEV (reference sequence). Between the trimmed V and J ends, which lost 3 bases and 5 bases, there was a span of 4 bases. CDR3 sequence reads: CASSFFTGELFF. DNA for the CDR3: TGTGCCAGCAGTTTCTTTACCGGGGAGCTGTTTTTT.

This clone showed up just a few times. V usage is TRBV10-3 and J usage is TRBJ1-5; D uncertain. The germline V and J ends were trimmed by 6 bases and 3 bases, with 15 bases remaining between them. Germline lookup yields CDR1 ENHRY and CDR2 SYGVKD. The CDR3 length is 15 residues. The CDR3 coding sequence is TGTGCCATCAGCACAAGCGGGATGGCCAATCAGCCCCAGCATTTT. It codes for CAISTSGMANQPQHF.

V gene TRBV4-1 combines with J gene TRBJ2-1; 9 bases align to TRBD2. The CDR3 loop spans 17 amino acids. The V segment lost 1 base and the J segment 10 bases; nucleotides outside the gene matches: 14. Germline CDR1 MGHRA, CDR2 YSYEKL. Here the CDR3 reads CASSQVPGTSSPLEQFF. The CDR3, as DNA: TGCGCCAGCAGCCAAGTACCCGGGACTAGCAGCCCTCTAGAGCAGTTCTTC.

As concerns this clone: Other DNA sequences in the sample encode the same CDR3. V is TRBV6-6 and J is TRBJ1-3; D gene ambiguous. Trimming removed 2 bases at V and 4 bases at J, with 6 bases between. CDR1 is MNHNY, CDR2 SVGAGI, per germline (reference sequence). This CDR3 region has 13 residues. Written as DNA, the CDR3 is TGTGCCAGCAGTTACGGAGAGGGAAACACCATATATTTT. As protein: CASSYGEGNTIYF.

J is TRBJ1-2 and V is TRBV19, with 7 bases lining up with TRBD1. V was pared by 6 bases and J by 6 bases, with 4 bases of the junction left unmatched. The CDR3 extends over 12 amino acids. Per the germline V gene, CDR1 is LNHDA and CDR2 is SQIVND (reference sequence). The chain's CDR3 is CASSDREDGYTF. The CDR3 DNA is TGTGCCAGTAGCGACAGGGAGGATGGCTACACCTTC.

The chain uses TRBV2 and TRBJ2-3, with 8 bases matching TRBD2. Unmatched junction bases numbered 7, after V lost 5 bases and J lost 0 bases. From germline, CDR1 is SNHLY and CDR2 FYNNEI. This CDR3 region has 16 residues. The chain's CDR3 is CASSRHIAGSTDTQYF. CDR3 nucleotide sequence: TGTGCCAGCAGTCGTCATATAGCGGGAAGCACAGATACGCAGTATTTT.

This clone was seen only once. CDR3 bases: TGTGCCAGCAGCCCGGGGACAGGGACTGGAAACACCATATATTTT. Translation: CASSPGTGTGNTIYF. The V and J genes are TRBV7-6 and TRBJ1-3; TRBD1 aligns across 9 bases. CDR1 is SGHVS, CDR2 FNYEAQ, per germline. With 5 bases clipped from V and 2 bases from J, the junction kept 4 bases outside the gene matches. The CDR3 loop spans 15 amino acids.

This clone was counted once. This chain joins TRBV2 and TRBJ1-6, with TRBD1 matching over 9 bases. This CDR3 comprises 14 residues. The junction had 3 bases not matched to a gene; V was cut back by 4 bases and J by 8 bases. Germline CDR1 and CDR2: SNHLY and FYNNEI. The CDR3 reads CASSVQGAYSPLHF. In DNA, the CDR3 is TGTGCCAGCAGTGTACAGGGGGCTTATTCACCCCTCCACTTT. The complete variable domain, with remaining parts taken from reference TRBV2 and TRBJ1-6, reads EPEVTQTPSHQVTQMGQEVILRCVPISNHLYFYWYRQILGQKVEFLVSFYNNEISEKSEIFDDQFSVERPDGSNFTLKIRSTKLEDSAMYFCASSVQGAYSPLHFGNGTRLTVT.

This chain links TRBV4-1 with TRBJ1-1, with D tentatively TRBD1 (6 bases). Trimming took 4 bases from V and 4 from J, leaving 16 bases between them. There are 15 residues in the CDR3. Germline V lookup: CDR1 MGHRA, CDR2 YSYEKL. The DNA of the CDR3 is TGCGCCAGCAGCCCCGGACGGACAGATAGCACTGAAGCTTTCTTT. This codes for CASSPGRTDSTEAFF.

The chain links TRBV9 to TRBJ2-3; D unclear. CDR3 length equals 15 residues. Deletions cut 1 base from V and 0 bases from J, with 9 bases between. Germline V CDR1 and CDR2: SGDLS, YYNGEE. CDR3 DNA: TGTGCCAGCAGCGTATCCCCCGGGAGCACAGATACGCAGTATTTT. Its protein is CASSVSPGSTDTQYF.

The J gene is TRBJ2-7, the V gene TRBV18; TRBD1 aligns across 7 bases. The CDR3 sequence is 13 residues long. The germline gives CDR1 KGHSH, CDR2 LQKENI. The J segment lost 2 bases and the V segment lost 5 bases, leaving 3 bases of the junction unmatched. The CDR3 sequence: CASSRGQTYEQYF. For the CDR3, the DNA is TGTGCCAGCTCAAGGGGACAGACCTACGAGCAGTACTTC.